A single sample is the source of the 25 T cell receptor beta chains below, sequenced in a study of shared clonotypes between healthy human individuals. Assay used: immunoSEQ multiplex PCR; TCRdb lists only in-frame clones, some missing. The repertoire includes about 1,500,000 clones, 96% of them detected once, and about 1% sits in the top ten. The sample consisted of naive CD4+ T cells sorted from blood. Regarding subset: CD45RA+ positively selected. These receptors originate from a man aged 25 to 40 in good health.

This chain's CDR3 is CASSQVPAGDSDVGYNEQFF. In DNA form, the CDR3 reads TGCGCCAGCAGCCAAGTCCCAGCGGGAGACTCGGATGTGGGCTACAATGAGCAGTTCTTC. The chain carries TRBV4-3 and TRBJ2-1; 8 nucleotides agree with TRBD2. This CDR3 comprises 20 residues. With 1 base clipped from V and 3 bases from J, the junction kept 17 bases outside the gene matches. From germline, CDR1 is LGHNA and CDR2 YSLEER.

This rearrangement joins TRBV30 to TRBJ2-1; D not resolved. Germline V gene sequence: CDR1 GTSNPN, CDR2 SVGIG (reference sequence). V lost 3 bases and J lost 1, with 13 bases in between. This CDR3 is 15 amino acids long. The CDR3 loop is CAWSPHTGSYNEQFF. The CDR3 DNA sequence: TGTGCCTGGAGCCCTCATACCGGGTCCTACAATGAGCAGTTCTTC. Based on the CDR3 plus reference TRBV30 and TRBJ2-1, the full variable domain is SQTIHQWPATLVQPVGSPLSLECTVEGTSNPNLYWYRQAAGRGLQLLFYSVGIGQISSEVPQNLSASRPQDRQFILSSKKLLLSDSGFYLCAWSPHTGSYNEQFFGPGTRLTVL.

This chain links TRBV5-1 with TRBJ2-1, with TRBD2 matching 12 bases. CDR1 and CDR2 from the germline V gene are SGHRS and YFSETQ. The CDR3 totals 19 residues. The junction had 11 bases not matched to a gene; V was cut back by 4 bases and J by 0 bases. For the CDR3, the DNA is TGCGCCAGCAGCCCGTTAACTAGCGGGAGGACGAGCTCCTACAATGAGCAGTTCTTC. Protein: CASSPLTSGRTSSYNEQFF.

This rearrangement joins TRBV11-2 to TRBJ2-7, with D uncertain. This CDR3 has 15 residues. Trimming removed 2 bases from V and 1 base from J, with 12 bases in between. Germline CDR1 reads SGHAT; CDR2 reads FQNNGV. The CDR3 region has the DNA TGTGCCAGCAGCTTAAATCCCGTCCGATCCTACGAGCAGTACTTC. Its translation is CASSLNPVRSYEQYF.

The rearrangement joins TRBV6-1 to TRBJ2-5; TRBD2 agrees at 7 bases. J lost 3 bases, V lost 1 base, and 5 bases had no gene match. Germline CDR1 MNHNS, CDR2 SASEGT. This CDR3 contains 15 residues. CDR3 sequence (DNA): TGTGCCAGCAGTGAAGTCGGGGGGAAGAAAGAGACCCAGTACTTC. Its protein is CASSEVGGKKETQYF.

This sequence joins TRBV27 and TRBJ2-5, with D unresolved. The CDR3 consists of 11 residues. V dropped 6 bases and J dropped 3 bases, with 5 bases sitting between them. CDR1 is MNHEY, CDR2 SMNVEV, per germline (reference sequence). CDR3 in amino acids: CASSYKETQYF. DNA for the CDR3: TGTGCCAGCAGCTATAAAGAGACCCAGTACTTC.

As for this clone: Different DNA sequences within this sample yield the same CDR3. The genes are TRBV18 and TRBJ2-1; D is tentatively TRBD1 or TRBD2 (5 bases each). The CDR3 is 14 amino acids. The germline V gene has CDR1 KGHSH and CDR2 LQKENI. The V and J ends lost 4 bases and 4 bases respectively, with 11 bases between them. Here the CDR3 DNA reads TGTGCCAGCTCACTCCGGGACGGATACAATGAGCAGTTCTTC. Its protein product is CASSLRDGYNEQFF.

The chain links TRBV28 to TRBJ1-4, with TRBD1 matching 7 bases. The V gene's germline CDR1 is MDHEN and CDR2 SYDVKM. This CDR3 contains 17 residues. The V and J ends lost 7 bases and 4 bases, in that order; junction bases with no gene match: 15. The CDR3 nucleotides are TGTGCCAGCACCTTACCCGGGACAGCTAGGGATAATGAAAAACTGTTTTTT. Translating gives CASTLPGTARDNEKLFF.

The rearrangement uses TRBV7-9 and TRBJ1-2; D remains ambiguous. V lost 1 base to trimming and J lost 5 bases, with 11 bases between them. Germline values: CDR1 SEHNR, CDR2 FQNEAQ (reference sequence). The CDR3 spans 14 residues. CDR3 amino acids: CASSLGPPGYGYTF. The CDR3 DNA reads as TGTGCCAGCAGCTTAGGCCCCCCGGGGTATGGCTACACCTTC. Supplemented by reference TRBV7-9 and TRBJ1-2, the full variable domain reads DTGVSQNPRHKITKRGQNVTFRCDPISEHNRLYWYRQTLGQGPEFLTYFQNEAQLEKSRLLSDRFSAERPKGSFSTLEIQRTEQGDSAMYLCASSLGPPGYGYTFGSGTRLTVV.

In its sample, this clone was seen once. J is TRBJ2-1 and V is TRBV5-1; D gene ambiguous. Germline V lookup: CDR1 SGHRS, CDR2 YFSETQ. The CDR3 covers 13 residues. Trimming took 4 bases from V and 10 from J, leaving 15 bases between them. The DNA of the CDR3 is TGCGCCAGCAGCCCGCCGACGGCCTGGGAGCAGTTCTTC. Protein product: CASSPPTAWEQFF. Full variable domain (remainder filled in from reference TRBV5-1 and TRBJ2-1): KAGVTQTPRYLIKTRGQQVTLSCSPISGHRSVSWYQQTPGQGLQFLFEYFSETQRNKGNFPGRFSGRQFSNSRSEMNVSTLELGDSALYLCASSPPTAWEQFFGPGTRLTVL.

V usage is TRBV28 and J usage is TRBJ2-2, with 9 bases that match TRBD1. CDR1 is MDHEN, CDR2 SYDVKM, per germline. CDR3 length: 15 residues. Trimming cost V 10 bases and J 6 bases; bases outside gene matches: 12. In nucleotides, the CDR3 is TGTGCCACCGGGGGTGACAGGGGGGCACCCGGGGAGCTGTTTTTT. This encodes CATGGDRGAPGELFF.

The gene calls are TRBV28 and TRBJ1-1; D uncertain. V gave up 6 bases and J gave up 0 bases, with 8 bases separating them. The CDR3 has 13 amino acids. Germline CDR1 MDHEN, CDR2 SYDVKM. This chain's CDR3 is CASSPIMNTEAFF. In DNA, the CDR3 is TGTGCCAGCAGCCCAATCATGAACACTGAAGCTTTCTTT.

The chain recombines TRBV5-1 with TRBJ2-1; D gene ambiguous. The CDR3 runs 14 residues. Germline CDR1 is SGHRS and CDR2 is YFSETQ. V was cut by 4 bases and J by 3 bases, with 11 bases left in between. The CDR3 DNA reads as TGCGCCAGCAGCCCAGCGACTTACTACAATGAGCAGTTCTTC. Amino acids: CASSPATYYNEQFF.

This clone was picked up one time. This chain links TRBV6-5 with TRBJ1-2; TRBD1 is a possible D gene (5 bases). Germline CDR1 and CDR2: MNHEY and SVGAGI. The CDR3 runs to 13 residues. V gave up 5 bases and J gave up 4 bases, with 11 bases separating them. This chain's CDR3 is CASSGGGVYGYTF. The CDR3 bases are TGTGCCAGCAGTGGGGGGGGAGTCTATGGCTACACCTTC.

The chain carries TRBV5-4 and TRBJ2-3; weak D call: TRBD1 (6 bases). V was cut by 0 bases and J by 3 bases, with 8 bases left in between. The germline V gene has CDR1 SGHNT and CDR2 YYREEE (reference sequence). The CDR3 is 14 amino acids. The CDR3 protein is CASSLAQGTDTQYF. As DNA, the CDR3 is TGTGCCAGCAGCTTGGCGCAGGGGACAGATACGCAGTATTTT. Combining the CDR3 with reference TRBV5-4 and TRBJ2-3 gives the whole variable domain ETGVTQSPTHLIKTRGQQVTLRCSSQSGHNTVSWYQQALGQGPQFIFQYYREEENGRGNFPPRFSGLQFPNYSSELNVNALELDDSALYLCASSLAQGTDTQYFGPGTRLTVL.

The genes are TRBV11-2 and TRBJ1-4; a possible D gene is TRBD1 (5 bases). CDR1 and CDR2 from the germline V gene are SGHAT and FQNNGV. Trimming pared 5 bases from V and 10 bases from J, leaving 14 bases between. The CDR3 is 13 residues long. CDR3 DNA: TGTGCCAGCAGCCCCGGGGGGTTGAGAAAACTGTTTTTT. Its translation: CASSPGGLRKLFF.

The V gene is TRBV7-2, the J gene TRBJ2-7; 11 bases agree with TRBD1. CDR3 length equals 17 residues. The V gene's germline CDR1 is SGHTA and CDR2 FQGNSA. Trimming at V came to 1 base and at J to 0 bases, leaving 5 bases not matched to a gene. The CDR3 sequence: CASSLGRGQGGSYEQYF. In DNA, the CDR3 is TGTGCCAGCAGCTTAGGTAGGGGACAGGGGGGCTCCTACGAGCAGTACTTC.

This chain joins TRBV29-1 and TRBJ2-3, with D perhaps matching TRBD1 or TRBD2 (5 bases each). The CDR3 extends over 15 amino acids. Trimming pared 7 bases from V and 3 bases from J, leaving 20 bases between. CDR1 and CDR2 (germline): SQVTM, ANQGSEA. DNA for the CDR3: TGCAGCGGTACCGGGGCTGGCGGGTCTACAGATACGCAGTATTTT. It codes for CSGTGAGGSTDTQYF.

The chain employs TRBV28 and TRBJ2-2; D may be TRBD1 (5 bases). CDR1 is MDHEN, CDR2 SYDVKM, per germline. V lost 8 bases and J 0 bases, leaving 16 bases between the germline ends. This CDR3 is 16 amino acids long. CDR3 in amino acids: CASSLNWGANTGELFF. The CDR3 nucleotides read TGTGCCAGCTCCCTCAACTGGGGCGCGAACACCGGGGAGCTGTTTTTT.

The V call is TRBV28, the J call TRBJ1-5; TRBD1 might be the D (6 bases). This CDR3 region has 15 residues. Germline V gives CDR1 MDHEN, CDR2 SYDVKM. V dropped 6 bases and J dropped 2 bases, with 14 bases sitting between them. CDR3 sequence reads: CASSPTGTGNQPQHF. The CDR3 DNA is TGTGCCAGCAGCCCAACAGGGACCGGCAATCAGCCCCAGCATTTT.

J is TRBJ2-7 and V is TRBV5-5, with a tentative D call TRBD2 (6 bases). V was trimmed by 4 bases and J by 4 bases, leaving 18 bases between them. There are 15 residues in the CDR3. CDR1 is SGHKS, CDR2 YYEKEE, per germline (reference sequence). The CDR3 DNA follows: TGTGCCAGCAGCCCGAGACTAGTTCCATCATACGAGCAGTACTTC. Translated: CASSPRLVPSYEQYF.

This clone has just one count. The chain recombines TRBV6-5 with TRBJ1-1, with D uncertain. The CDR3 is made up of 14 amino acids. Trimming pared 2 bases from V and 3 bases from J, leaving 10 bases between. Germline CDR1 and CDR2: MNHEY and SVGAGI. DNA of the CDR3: TGTGCCAGCAGTTACAACAGAAAGGACACTGAAGCTTTCTTT. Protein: CASSYNRKDTEAFF.

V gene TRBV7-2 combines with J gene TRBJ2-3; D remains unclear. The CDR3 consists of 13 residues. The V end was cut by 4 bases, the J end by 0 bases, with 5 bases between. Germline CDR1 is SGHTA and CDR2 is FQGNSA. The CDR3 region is CASSSESTDTQYF. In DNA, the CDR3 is TGTGCCAGCAGCTCCGAGAGCACAGATACGCAGTATTTT.

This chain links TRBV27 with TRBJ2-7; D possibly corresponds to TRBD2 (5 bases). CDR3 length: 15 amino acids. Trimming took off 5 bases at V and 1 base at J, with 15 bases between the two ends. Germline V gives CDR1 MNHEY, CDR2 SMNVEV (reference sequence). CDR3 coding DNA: TGTGCCAGCAGTCCTACGAGGGTAGCTTCCTACGAGCAGTACTTC. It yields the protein CASSPTRVASYEQYF.

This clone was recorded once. The chain's CDR3 is CASSSRQGTTGNTIYF. As DNA, the CDR3 is TGTGCCAGCAGCTCCCGACAGGGGACCACTGGAAACACCATATATTTT. The chain recombines TRBV7-9 with TRBJ1-3, with 8 bases fitting TRBD1. Trimming removed 4 bases from V and 2 bases from J; junction bases left unmatched: 7. Germline CDR1 SEHNR, CDR2 FQNEAQ (reference sequence). This CDR3 spans 16 amino acids.